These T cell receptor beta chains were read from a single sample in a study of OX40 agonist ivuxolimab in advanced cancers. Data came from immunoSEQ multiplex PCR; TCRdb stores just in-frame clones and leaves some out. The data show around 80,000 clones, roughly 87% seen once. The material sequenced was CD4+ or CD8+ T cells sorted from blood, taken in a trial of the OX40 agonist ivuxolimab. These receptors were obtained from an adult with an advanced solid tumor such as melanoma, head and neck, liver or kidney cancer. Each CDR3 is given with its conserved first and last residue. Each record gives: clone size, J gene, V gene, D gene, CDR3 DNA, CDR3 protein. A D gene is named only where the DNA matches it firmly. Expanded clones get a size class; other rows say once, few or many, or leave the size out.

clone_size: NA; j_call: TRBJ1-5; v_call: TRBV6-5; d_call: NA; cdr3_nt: TGTGCCAGCAGTTACTGGGGAGTCCCCAATCAGCCCCAGCATTTT; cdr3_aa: CASSYWGVPNQPQHF
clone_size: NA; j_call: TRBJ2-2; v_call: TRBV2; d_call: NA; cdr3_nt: TGTGCCAGCAGTCGCGCAGGGTTTTTTTCCGGGGAGCTGTTTTTT; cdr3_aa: CASSRAGFFSGELFF
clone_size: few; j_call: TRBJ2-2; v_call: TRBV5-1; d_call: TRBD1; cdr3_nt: TGCGCCAGCAGCTCGAGGACAGGGCGGACCGGGGAGCTGTTTTTT; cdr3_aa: CASSSRTGRTGELFF
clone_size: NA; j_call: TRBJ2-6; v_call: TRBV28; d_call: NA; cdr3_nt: TGTGCCAGCAGTTTCGGCGGATCTGGGGCCAACGTCCTGACTTTC; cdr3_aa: CASSFGGSGANVLTF
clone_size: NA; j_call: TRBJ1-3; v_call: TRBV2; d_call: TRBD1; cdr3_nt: TGTGCCAGCATGGAACAGGGGGTGCAGGGAAACACCATATATTTT; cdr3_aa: CASMEQGVQGNTIYF
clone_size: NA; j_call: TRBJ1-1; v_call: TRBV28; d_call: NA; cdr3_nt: TGTGCCAGCAGGTCTGCGGTACGGTCTGAAGCTTTCTTT; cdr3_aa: CASRSAVRSEAFF
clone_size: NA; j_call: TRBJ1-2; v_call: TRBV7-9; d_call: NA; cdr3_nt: TGTGCCAGCAGCTTCGAGGCAGGCAACCATGGCTACACCTTC; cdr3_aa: CASSFEAGNHGYTF
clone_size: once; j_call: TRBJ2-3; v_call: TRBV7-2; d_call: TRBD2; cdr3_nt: TGTGCCAGCAGCTTAGGGCTGATGGGGGGGACAGATACGCAGTATTTT; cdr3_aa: CASSLGLMGGTDTQYF
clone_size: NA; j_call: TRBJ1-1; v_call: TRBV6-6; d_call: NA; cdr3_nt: TGTGCCAGTCGTACCCCGGGACGGACGAACACTGAAGCTTTCTTT; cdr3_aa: CASRTPGRTNTEAFF
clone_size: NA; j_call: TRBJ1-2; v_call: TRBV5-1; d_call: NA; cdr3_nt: TGCGCCAGCAGCTCGTCAGGAGATGGCTACACCTTC; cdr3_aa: CASSSSGDGYTF